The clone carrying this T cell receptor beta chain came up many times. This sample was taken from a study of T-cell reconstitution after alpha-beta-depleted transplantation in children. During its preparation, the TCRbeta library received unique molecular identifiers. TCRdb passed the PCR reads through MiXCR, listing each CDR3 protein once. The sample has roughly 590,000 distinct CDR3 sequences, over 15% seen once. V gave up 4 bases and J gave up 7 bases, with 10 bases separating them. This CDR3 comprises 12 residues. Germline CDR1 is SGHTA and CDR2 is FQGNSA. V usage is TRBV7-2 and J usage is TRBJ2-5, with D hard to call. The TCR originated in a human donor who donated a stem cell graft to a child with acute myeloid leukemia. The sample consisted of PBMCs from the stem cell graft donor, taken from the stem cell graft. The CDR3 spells CASSSDTLTQYF. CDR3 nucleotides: TGTGCCAGCAGCTCCGATACTTTGACCCAGTACTTC.